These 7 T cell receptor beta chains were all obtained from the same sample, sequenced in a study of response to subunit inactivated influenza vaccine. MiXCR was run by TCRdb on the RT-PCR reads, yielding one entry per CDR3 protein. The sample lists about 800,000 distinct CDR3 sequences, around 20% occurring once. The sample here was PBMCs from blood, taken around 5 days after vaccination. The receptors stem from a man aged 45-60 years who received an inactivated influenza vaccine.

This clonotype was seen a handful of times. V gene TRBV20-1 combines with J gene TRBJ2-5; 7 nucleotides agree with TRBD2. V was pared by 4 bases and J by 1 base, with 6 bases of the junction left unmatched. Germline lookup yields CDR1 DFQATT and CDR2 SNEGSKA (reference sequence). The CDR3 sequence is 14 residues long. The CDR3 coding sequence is TGCAGTGCTAACGCGGGGGAGATCCAAGAGACCCAGTACTTC. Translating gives CSANAGEIQETQYF.

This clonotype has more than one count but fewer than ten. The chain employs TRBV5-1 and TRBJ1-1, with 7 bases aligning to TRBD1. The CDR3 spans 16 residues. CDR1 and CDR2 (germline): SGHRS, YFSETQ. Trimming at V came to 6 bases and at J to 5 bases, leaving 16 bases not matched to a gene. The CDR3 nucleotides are TGCGCCAGCAAGACCTCCTACAGGGGCGGGGGGACTGAAGCTTTCTTT. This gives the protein CASKTSYRGGGTEAFF.

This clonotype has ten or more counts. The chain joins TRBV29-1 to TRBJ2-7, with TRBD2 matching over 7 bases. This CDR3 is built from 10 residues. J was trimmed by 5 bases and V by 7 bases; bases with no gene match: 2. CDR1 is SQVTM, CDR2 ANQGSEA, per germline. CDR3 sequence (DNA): TGCAGCGCTGGGACTAACGAGCAGTACTTC. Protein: CSAGTNEQYF.

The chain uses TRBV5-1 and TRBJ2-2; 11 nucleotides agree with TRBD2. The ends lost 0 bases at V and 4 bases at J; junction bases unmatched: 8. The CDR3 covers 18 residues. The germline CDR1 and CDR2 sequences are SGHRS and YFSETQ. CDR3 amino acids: CASSLAHTSGRGTGELFF. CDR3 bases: TGCGCCAGCAGCTTGGCCCATACTAGCGGGAGAGGCACCGGGGAGCTGTTTTTT.

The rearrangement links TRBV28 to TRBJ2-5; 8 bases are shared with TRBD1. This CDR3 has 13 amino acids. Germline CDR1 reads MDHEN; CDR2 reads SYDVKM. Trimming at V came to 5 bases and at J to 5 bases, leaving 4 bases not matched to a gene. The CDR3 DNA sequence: TGTGCCAGCAGTACAGGGGGTCCGGAGACCCAGTACTTC. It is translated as CASSTGGPETQYF.

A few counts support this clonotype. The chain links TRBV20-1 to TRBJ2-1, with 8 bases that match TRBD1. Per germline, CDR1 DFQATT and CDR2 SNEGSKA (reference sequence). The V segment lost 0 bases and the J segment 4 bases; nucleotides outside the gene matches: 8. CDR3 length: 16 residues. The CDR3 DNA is TGCAGTGCTAGAGACGCACAGGGGGTTGGGTACAATGAGCAGTTCTTC. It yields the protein CSARDAQGVGYNEQFF.

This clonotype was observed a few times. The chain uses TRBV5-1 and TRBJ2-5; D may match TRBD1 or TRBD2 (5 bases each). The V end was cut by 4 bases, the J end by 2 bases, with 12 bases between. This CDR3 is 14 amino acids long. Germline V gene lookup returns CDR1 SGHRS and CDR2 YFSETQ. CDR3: CASSTGPRQETQYF. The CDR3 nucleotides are TGCGCCAGCAGCACGGGACCGCGACAAGAGACCCAGTACTTC.